Shown below are 9 T cell receptor beta chains from a single sample sequenced in a study of blood T cell repertoires in COVID-19. Here immunoSEQ multiplex PCR was the method, and the copy in TCRdb shows in-frame clones only, minus some. Of approximately 150,000 clones listed, about 91% are singletons. Source material: peripheral blood. Receptors were obtained from a woman aged 60-75 years who had recovered from COVID-19.

This clone came up a few times. The rearrangement joins TRBV5-1 to TRBJ2-2, with a tentative D call TRBD2 (6 bases). Germline V gene lookup returns CDR1 SGHRS and CDR2 YFSETQ. CDR3 size: 15 residues. Trimming took 3 bases from V and 0 from J, leaving 9 bases between them. The CDR3 reads CASSSGLPNTGELFF. The CDR3 DNA is TGCGCCAGCAGCTCGGGACTCCCGAACACCGGGGAGCTGTTTTTT.

V is TRBV9 and J is TRBJ2-3; TRBD2 matches 9 bases. Germline-derived CDR1 and CDR2 are SGDLS and YYNGEE. The CDR3 runs 17 residues. V lost 0 bases, J lost 0 bases, and 5 bases stayed unmatched. The CDR3 DNA reads as TGTGCCAGCAGCGTAGGTAGCGGGGGCCCTAGCACAGATACGCAGTATTTT. This translates into CASSVGSGGPSTDTQYF. The complete variable domain, with remaining parts taken from reference TRBV9 and TRBJ2-3, reads DSGVTQTPKHLITATGQRVTLRCSPRSGDLSVYWYQQSLDQGLQFLIQYYNGEERAKGNILERFSAQQFPDLHSELNLSSLELGDSALYFCASSVGSGGPSTDTQYFGPGTRLTVL.

V is TRBV5-1 and J is TRBJ2-7; TRBD1 agrees at 11 bases. Germline assignment: CDR1 SGHRS and CDR2 YFSETQ. The V and J ends lost 7 bases and 5 bases, in that order; junction bases with no gene match: 14. The CDR3 consists of 16 residues. This CDR3 reads CASRTGGATVLDEQYF. CDR3 DNA sequence: TGCGCCAGCCGGACAGGGGGCGCAACGGTACTGGACGAGCAGTACTTC.

The chain joins TRBV7-9 to TRBJ2-4; D not certain. V gave up 1 base and J gave up 8 bases, with 15 bases separating them. Germline CDR1 SEHNR, CDR2 FQNEAQ (reference sequence). The CDR3 consists of 15 residues. The CDR3 sequence: CASSLGPKVFDIQYF. The CDR3 DNA reads as TGTGCCAGCAGCTTAGGGCCGAAAGTTTTTGACATTCAGTACTTC.

The chain employs TRBV5-1 and TRBJ2-2; possibly TRBD2 for D (6 bases). Looked up from germline, CDR1 is SGHRS and CDR2 is YFSETQ. The ends were cut back, 4 bases at V and 5 bases at J, with 15 bases in the middle. The CDR3 spans 15 residues. The CDR3 sequence is CASSLGTQGTGELFF. CDR3 in DNA: TGCGCCAGCAGCCTCGGGACTCAAGGGACCGGGGAGCTGTTTTTT. Using reference TRBV5-1 and TRBJ2-2 for the parts outside the CDR3, the full variable domain is KAGVTQTPRYLIKTRGQQVTLSCSPISGHRSVSWYQQTPGQGLQFLFEYFSETQRNKGNFPGRFSGRQFSNSRSEMNVSTLELGDSALYLCASSLGTQGTGELFFGEGSRLTVL.

The chain employs TRBV5-6 and TRBJ2-1; a weak D match, TRBD2 (5 bases). The CDR3 is made up of 13 amino acids. Germline values: CDR1 SGHDT, CDR2 YYEEEE. V shed 4 bases and J shed 7 bases, with 12 bases lying between them. This chain's CDR3 is CASSRPRGNEQFF. DNA of the CDR3: TGTGCCAGCAGCAGGCCCCGGGGAAATGAGCAGTTCTTC.

This clone showed up just once. The chain combines TRBV4-1 with TRBJ1-6; D uncertain. There are 17 residues in the CDR3. V was clipped by 1 base and J by 7 bases, with 17 bases between them. The germline V gene encodes CDR1 MGHRA and CDR2 YSYEKL. CDR3 loop: CASSQGAMARINSPLHF. Written as DNA, the CDR3 is TGCGCCAGCAGCCAAGGAGCGATGGCACGGATCAATTCACCCCTCCACTTT.

This clone turned up a few times. The genes are TRBV4-2 and TRBJ1-2; 10 positions match TRBD1. V lost 0 bases and J lost 6; bases outside the gene matches: 7. The germline CDR1 and CDR2 sequences are LGHNA and YNFKEQ. This CDR3 is 16 amino acids long. CDR3 sequence reads: CASSQDRTGGFDGYTF. The DNA of the CDR3 is TGTGCCAGCAGCCAAGATAGGACAGGGGGTTTCGATGGCTACACCTTC.

This sequence joins TRBV19 and TRBJ2-1; D perhaps matches TRBD2 (6 bases). From germline, CDR1 is LNHDA and CDR2 SQIVND (reference sequence). The CDR3 totals 14 residues. V lost 3 bases and J 5 bases, leaving 11 bases between the germline ends. In DNA form, the CDR3 reads TGTGCCAGTAGTATGGGACTGGCCCACAATGAGCAGTTCTTC. Amino acids: CASSMGLAHNEQFF.